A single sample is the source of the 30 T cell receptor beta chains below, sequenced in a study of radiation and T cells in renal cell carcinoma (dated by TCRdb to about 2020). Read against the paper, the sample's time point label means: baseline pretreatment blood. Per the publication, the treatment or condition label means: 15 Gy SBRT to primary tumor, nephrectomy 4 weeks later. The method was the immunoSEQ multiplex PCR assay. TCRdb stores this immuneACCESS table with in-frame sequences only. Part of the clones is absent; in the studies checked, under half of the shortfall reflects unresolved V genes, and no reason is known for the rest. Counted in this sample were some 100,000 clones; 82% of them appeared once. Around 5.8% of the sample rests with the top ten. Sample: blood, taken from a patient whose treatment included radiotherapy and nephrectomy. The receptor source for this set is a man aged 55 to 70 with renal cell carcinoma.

For the CDR3, the DNA is TGTGCCAGCAGCGTAGACGGTAGGGCGAACACTGAAGCTTTCTTT. Translated, it gives CASSVDGRANTEAFF. The chain combines TRBV7-9 with TRBJ1-1, with no clear D. The CDR3 sequence is 15 residues long. The V and J ends lost 5 bases and 1 base respectively, with 14 bases between them. Germline assignment: CDR1 SEHNR and CDR2 FQNEAQ (reference sequence).

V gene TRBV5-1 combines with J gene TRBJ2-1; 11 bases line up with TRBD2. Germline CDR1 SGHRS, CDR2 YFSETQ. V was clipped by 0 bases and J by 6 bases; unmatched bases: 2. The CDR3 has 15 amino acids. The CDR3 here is CASSLVTSGSNEQFF. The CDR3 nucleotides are TGCGCCAGCAGCTTGGTTACTAGCGGGAGCAATGAGCAGTTCTTC.

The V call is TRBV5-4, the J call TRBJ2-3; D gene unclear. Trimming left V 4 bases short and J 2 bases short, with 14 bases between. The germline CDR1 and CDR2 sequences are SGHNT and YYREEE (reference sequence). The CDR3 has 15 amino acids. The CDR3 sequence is CASSRFIINTDTQYF. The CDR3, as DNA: TGTGCCAGCAGCCGATTCATCATAAACACAGATACGCAGTATTTT. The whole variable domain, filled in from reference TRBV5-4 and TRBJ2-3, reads ETGVTQSPTHLIKTRGQQVTLRCSSQSGHNTVSWYQQALGQGPQFIFQYYREEENGRGNFPPRFSGLQFPNYSSELNVNALELDDSALYLCASSRFIINTDTQYFGPGTRLTVL.

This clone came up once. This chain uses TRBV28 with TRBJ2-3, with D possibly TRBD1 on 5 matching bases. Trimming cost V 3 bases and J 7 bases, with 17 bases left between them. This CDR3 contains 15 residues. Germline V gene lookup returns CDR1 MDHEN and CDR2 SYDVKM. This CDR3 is CASSFQDLSGYTQYF. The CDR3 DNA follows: TGTGCCAGCAGTTTTCAGGACCTCTCAGGGTATACGCAGTATTTT.

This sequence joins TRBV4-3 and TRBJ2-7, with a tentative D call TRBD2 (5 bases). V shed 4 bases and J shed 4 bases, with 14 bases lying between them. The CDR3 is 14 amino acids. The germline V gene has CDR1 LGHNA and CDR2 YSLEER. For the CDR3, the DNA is TGCGCCAGCAGCCCACAGCGACGGGGATACGAGCAGTACTTC. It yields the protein CASSPQRRGYEQYF.

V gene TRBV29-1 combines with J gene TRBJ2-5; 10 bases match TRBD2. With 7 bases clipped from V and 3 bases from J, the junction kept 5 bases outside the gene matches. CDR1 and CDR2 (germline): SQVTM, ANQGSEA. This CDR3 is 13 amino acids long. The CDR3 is CSGDGLAEETQYF. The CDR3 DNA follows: TGCAGCGGAGACGGACTAGCGGAAGAGACCCAGTACTTC.

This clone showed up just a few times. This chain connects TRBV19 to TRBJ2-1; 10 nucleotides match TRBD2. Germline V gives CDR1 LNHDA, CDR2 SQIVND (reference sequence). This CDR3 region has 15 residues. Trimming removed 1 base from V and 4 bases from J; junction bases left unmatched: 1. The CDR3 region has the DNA TGTGCCAGTAGTATAGGGACTAGCGGTTACAATGAGCAGTTCTTC. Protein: CASSIGTSGYNEQFF.

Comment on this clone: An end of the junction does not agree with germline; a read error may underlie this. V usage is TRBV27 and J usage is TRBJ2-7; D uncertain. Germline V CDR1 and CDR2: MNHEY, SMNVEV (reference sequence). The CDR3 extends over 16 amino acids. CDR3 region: CASSLSRRQGLYEQYF. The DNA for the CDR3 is TGTGCCAGCAGCTTATCCCGCCGGCAAGGCCTCTACGAGCAGTACTTC.

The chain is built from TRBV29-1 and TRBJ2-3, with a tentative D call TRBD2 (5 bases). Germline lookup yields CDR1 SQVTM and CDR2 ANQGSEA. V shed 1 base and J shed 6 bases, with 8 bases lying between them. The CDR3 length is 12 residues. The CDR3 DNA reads TGCAGCGTTGAAGCTGGGGAGGATACGCAGTATTTT. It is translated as CSVEAGEDTQYF.

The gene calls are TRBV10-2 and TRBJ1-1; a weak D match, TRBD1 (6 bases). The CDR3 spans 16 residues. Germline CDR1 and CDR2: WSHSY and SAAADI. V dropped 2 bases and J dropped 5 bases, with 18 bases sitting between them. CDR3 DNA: TGCGCCAGCAGTGAGGCGAAGGGGGGGCTGGGGACTGAAGCTTTCTTT. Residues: CASSEAKGGLGTEAFF.

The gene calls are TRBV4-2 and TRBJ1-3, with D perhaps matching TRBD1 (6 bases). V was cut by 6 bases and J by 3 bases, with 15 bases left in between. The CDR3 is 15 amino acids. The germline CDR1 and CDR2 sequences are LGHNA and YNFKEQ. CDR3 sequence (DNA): TGTGCCAGCAGTATGACTGGGGGCTATGGAAACACCATATATTTT. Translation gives CASSMTGGYGNTIYF.

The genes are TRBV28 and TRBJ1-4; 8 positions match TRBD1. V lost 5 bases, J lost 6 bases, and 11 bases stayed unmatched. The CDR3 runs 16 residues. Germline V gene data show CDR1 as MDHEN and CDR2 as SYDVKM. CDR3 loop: CASSLATGQVYEKLFF. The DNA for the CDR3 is TGTGCCAGCAGTCTCGCCACGGGACAGGTATATGAAAAACTGTTTTTT.

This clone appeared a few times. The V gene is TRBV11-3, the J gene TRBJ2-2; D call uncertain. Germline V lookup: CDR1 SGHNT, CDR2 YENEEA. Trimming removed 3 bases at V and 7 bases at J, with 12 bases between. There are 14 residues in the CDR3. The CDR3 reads CASSFDSLGGELFF. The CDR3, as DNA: TGTGCCAGCAGCTTTGATTCCCTGGGCGGGGAGCTGTTTTTT.

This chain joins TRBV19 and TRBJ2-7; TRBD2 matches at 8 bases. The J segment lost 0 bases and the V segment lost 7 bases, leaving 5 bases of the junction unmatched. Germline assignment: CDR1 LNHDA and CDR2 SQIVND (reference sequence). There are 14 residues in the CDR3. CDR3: CASTPSGSSYEQYF. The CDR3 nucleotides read TGTGCCAGTACCCCAAGCGGGAGCTCCTACGAGCAGTACTTC.

The CDR3 bases are TGTGCCAGTAGTAGAGCGGACAGGAACACCGGGGAGCTGTTTTTT. Translation: CASSRADRNTGELFF. The chain employs TRBV19 and TRBJ2-2; the D gene is possibly TRBD1 (6 bases). CDR1 and CDR2 (germline): LNHDA, SQIVND (reference sequence). The CDR3 runs to 15 residues. V was trimmed by 4 bases and J by 1 base, leaving 10 bases between them.

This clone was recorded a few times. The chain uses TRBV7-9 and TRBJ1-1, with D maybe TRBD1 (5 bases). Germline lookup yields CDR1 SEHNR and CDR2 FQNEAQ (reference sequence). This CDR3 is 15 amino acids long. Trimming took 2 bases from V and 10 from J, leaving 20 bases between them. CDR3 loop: CASSLRDPGLSGAFF. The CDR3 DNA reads TGTGCCAGCAGCTTACGTGACCCGGGGCTTTCGGGAGCTTTCTTT.

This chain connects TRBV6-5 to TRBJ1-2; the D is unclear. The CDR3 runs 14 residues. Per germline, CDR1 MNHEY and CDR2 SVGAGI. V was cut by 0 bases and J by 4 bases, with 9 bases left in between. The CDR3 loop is CASSYSNNGYGYTF. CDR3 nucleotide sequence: TGTGCCAGCAGTTACTCGAACAACGGCTATGGCTACACCTTC.

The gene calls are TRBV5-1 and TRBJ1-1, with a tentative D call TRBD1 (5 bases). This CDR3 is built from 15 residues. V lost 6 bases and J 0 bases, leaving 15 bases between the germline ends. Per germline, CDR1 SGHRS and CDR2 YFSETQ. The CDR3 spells CASTAGDSMNTEAFF. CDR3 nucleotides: TGCGCCAGCACAGCTGGTGACAGCATGAACACTGAAGCTTTCTTT.

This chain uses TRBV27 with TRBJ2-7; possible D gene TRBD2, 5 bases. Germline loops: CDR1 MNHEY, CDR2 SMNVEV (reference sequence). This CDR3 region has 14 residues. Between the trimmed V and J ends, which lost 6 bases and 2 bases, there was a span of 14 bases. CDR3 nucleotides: TGTGCCAGCAGCCGTATTACTAGTCCCTACGAGCAGTACTTC. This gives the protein CASSRITSPYEQYF.

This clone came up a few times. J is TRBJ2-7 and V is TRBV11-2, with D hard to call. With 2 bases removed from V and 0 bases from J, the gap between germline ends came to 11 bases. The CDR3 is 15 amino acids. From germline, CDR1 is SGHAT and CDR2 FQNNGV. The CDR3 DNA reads TGTGCCAGCAGCTTACCGGCGGAGTACTCCTACGAGCAGTACTTC. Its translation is CASSLPAEYSYEQYF. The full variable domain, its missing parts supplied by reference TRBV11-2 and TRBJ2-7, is EAGVAQSPRYKIIEKRQSVAFWCNPISGHATLYWYQQILGQGPKLLIQFQNNGVVDDSQLPKDRFSAERLKGVDSTLKIQPAKLEDSAVYLCASSLPAEYSYEQYFGPGTRLTVT.

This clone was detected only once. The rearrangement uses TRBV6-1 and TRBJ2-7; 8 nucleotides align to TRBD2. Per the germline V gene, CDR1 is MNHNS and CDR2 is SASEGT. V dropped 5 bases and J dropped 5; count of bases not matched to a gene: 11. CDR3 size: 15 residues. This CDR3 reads CASSRSLIAGHEQYF. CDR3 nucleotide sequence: TGTGCCAGCAGTCGGTCGTTAATAGCGGGGCACGAGCAGTACTTC.

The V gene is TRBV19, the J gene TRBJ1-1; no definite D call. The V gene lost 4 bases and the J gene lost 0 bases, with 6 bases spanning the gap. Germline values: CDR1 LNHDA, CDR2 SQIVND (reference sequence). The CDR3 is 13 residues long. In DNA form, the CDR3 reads TGTGCCAGTAGTAGCCAGATGAACACTGAAGCTTTCTTT. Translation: CASSSQMNTEAFF.

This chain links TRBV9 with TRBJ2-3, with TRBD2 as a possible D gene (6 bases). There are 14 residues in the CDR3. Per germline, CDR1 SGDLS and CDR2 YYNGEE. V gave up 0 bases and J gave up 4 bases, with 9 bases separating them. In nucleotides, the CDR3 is TGTGCCAGCAGCGTAGCGGGAGTATCAGATACGCAGTATTTT. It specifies CASSVAGVSDTQYF.

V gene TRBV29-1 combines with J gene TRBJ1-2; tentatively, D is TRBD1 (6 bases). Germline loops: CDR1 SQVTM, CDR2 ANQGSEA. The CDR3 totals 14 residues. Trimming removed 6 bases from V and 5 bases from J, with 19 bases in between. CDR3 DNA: TGCAGCGTCGCCCCGGCCCCAGGGGATTATGGCTACACCTTC. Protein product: CSVAPAPGDYGYTF.

The chain's CDR3 is CASARSPDLSSYEQYF. In DNA form, the CDR3 reads TGTGCCAGTGCACGCAGCCCGGACCTTAGCTCCTACGAGCAGTACTTC. The chain carries TRBV19 and TRBJ2-7; no definite D call. This CDR3 is 16 amino acids long. Trimming removed 8 bases at V and 0 bases at J, with 20 bases between. Germline loops: CDR1 LNHDA, CDR2 SQIVND (reference sequence).

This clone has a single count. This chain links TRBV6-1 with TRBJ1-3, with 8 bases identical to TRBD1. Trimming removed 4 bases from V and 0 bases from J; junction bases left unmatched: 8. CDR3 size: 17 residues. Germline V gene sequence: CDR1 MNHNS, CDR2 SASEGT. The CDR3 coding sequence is TGTGCCAGCAGTGCCCTATACAGGGGGACCTCTGGAAACACCATATATTTT. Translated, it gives CASSALYRGTSGNTIYF.

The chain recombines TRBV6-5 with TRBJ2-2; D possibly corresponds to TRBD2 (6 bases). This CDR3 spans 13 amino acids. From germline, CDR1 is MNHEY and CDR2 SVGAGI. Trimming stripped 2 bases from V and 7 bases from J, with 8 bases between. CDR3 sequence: CASSYGGNGELFF. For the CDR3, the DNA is TGTGCCAGCAGTTACGGGGGGAACGGGGAGCTGTTTTTT.

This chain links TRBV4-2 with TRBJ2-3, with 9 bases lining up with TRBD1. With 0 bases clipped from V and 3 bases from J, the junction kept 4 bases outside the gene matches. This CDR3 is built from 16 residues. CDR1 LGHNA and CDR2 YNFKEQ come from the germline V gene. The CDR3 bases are TGTGCCAGCAGCCAAGAAGTGGGACAGGGAACAGATACGCAGTATTTT. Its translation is CASSQEVGQGTDTQYF.

The CDR3 DNA reads TGTGCCAGCAGTCGAGGGCCTGAGCAGTTCTTC. Protein product: CASSRGPEQFF. The gene calls are TRBV6-5 and TRBJ2-1; tentatively, D is TRBD2 (5 bases). The CDR3 has 11 residues. Germline CDR1 reads MNHEY; CDR2 reads SVGAGI. V lost 5 bases to trimming and J lost 9 bases, with 8 bases between them.

The CDR3 sequence is CASSEIEGWGYEQYF. CDR3 bases: TGTGCCAGCAGTGAAATCGAGGGATGGGGCTACGAGCAGTACTTC. This chain uses TRBV6-1 with TRBJ2-7; a weak D match, TRBD2 (5 bases). Trimming removed 2 bases from V and 3 bases from J, with 14 bases in between. This CDR3 region has 15 residues. Germline V lookup: CDR1 MNHNS, CDR2 SASEGT.